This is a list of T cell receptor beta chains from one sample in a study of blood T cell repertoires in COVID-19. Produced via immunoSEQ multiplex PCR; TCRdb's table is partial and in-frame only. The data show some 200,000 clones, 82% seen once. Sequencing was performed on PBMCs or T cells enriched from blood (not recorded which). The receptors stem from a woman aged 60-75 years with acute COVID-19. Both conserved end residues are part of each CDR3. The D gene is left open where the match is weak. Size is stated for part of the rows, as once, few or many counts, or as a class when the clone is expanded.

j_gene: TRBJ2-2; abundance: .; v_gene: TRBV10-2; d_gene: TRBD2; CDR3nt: TGCGCCAGCTCCCCGTCAGCGGGGGGGCCCGGGGAGCTGTTTTTT; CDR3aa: CASSPSAGGPGELFF
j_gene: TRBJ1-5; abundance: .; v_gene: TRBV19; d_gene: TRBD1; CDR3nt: TGTGCCAGTAGTATAATACAGGGGATAGGGAGCAATCAGCCCCAGCATTTT; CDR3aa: CASSIIQGIGSNQPQHF
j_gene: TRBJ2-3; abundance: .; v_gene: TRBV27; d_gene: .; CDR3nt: TGTGCCAGCAGTTTATCGTGGCTAGCCGGCACAGATACGCAGTATTTT; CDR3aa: CASSLSWLAGTDTQYF
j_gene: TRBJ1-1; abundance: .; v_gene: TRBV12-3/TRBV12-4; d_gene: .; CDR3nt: TGTGCCAGCAGCTCCAACTCGGGCACTGAAGCTTTCTTT; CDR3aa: CASSSNSGTEAFF
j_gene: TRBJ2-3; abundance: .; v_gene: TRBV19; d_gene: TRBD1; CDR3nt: TGTGCCAGTAGTCCGACAGGGGAGGATACGCAGTATTTT; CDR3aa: CASSPTGEDTQYF
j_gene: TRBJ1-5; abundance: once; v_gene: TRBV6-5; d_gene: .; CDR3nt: TGTGCCAGCAGTTCGAGCTGGACGGGGGTGGGTCAGCCCCAGCATTTT; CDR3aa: CASSSSWTGVGQPQHF
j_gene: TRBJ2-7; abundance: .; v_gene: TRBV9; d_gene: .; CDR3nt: TGTGCCAGCAGCTCCCCCGCGTCAGGGTACGAGCAGTACTTC; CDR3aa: CASSSPASGYEQYF
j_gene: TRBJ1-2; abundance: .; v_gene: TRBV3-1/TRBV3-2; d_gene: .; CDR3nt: TGTGCCAGCAGCCAAGATGGGACATTGGGCCACTATGGCTACACCTTC; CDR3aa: CASSQDGTLGHYGYTF
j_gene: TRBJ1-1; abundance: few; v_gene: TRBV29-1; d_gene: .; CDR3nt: TGCAGCGTCCTCAGTGATACGAACACTGAAGCTTTCTTT; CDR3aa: CSVLSDTNTEAFF
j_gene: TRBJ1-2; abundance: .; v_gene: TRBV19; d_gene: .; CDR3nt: TGTGCCAGTAATCCATCACGGACAGAGAACTATGGCTACACCTTC; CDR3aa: CASNPSRTENYGYTF
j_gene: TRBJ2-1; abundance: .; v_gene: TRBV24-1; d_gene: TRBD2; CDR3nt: TGTGCCACCAGTGATCCCGAGTCACTAGCGGGGCATTACAATGAGCAGTTCTTC; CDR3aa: CATSDPESLAGHYNEQFF
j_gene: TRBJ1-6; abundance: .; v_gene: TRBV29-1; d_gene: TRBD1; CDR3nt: TGCAGCGTTGCGGGACAGGGGATGGGGTCACCCCTCCACTTT; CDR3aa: CSVAGQGMGSPLHF
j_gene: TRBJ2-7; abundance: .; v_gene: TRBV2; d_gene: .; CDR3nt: TGTGCCAGCAGCGGGACTCACACCTCCTACGAGCAGTACTTC; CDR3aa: CASSGTHTSYEQYF
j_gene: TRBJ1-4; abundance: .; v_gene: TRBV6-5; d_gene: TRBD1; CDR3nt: TGTGCCAGCAGTCCGGACAGGTTAACTGAAAAACTGTTTTTT; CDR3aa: CASSPDRLTEKLFF
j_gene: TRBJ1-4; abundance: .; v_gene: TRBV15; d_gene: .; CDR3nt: TGTGCCACCAGCCGCCGGAGTGCAACTAATGAAAAACTGTTTTTT; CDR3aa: CATSRRSATNEKLFF
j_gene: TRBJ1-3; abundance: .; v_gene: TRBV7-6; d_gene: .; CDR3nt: TGTGCCAGCAGCTTAGCGGCGGAGGACGGGTTTTCTGGAAACACCATATATTTT; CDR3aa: CASSLAAEDGFSGNTIYF
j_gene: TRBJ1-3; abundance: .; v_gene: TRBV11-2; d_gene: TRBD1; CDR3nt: TGTGCCAGCAGCCCGTCCCGGGACAGGGGTACTGGAAACACCATATATTTT; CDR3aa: CASSPSRDRGTGNTIYF
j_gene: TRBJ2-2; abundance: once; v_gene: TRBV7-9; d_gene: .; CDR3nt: TGTGCCAGCAGCTTTTTATGGGGGCGCGACACCGGGGAGCTGTTTTTT; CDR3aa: CASSFLWGRDTGELFF
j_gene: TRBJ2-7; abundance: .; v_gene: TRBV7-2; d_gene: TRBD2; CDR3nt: TGTGCCAGCAGCGGAACTAGCGGGAGGATGTACGAGCAGTACTTC; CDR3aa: CASSGTSGRMYEQYF
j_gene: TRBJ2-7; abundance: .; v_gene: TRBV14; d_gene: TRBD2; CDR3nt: TGTGCCAGCAGCCCGGGACTAGCGGGACTAGGCGAGCAGTACTTC; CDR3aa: CASSPGLAGLGEQYF
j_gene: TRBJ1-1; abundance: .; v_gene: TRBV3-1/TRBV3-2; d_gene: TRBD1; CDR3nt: TGTGCCAGCAGCCAGGGGACAGGGGAGACTGAAGCTTTCTTT; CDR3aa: CASSQGTGETEAFF
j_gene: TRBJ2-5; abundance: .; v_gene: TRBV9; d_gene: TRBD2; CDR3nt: TGTGCCAGCAGCGAGAGGACTAGCGGGAGTGGGAGCCAAGAGACCCAGTACTTC; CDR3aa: CASSERTSGSGSQETQYF